This entry features one T cell receptor (beta chain) sequence. The sample belongs to a study of blood T cell repertoires in COVID-19. Study background: The United States, Italy and Spain provided the acute and convalescent COVID-19 samples. Sample material is recorded as cDNA or gDNA derived from T cells, B-cell-depleted T cells, or PBMCs.

Per the original methods: Reference gene primer amplification yielded estimated nucleated cell counts. TCRdb keeps only in-frame clones here, not all; method: immunoSEQ multiplex PCR. The D gene and trimming were derived from the DNA, and the V and J assignments and clone size from that table. The sample has around 140,000 clones; more than 75% are singletons. The V and J ends lost 6 bases and 0 bases, in that order; junction bases with no gene match: 5. Germline CDR1 and CDR2: SGDLS and YYNGEE. CDR3 length: 14 residues. Material for sequencing was peripheral blood. The receptor was isolated from a human donor with acute or convalescent COVID-19. The donor label of this sample is uncertain. The rearrangement uses TRBV9 and TRBJ2-7; 8 nucleotides align to TRBD1. As DNA, the CDR3 is TGTGCCAGCACAAGGACAGGGACCTCCTACGAGCAGTACTTC. Translating gives CASTRTGTSYEQYF.